One and the same sample provided the 19 T cell receptor beta chains below, sequenced in a study of chemoradiotherapy in HPV16-positive cancers. Profiled with immunoSEQ multiplex PCR; TCRdb holds only in-frame clones, not every one. The table has 12,000 or so clones, roughly 88% seen once. This sample comprised blood, obtained from a patient who underwent chemoradiotherapy. The source is a human donor with HPV-associated anogenital cancer.

V and J are TRBV11-3 and TRBJ1-2; the D gene is possibly TRBD1 (5 bases). Germline CDR1 SGHNT, CDR2 YENEEA. V was trimmed by 5 bases and J by 6 bases, leaving 16 bases between them. CDR3 length: 14 amino acids. The chain's CDR3 is CASSPRDGLHGYTF. The CDR3 DNA sequence: TGTGCCAGCAGCCCCCGGGACGGCCTACATGGCTACACCTTC. Variable domain in full (rest from reference TRBV11-3 and TRBJ1-2): EAGVVQSPRYKIIEKKQPVAFWCNPISGHNTLYWYLQNLGQGPELLIRYENEEAVDDSQLPKDRFSAERLKGVDSTLKIQPAELGDSAVYLCASSPRDGLHGYTFGSGTRLTVV.

The gene calls are TRBV30 and TRBJ2-5; tentative D call: TRBD2 (5 bases). The CDR3 consists of 14 residues. Germline-derived CDR1 and CDR2 are GTSNPN and SVGIG (reference sequence). The V end was cut by 0 bases, the J end by 5 bases, with 13 bases between. The CDR3 loop reads CAWSVSLDFETQYF. CDR3 bases: TGTGCCTGGAGTGTTTCCTTGGACTTTGAGACCCAGTACTTC.

This clone was observed once. The gene calls are TRBV19 and TRBJ1-5, with TRBD1 matching over 8 bases. In germline, CDR1 is LNHDA, CDR2 SQIVND (reference sequence). With 6 bases clipped from V and 6 bases from J, the junction kept 4 bases outside the gene matches. CDR3 length: 13 residues. CDR3 protein: CASSKQGGQPQHF. DNA for the CDR3: TGTGCCAGTAGCAAACAGGGGGGTCAGCCCCAGCATTTT.

The DNA for the CDR3 is TGCGCCAGCAGCCTGGCGGGGGCTAGCAATCAGCCCCAGCATTTT. This gives the protein CASSLAGASNQPQHF. This chain joins TRBV4-1 and TRBJ1-5; tentative D call: TRBD1 (6 bases). The CDR3 sequence is 15 residues long. Trimming left V 4 bases short and J 0 bases short, with 10 bases between. From germline, CDR1 is MGHRA and CDR2 YSYEKL.

V and J are TRBV10-2 and TRBJ1-2; D uncertain. CDR3 length: 14 residues. Germline loops: CDR1 WSHSY, CDR2 SAAADI. Between the trimmed V and J ends, which lost 1 base and 8 bases, there was a span of 14 bases. Here the CDR3 DNA reads TGCGCCAGCAGTGAGTACTCCGGGATAGGAGGCTACACCTTC. Protein sequence: CASSEYSGIGGYTF.

The chain is built from TRBV5-6 and TRBJ1-2; D gene unclear. The CDR3 is 14 residues long. V lost 2 bases, J lost 2 bases, and 10 bases lay in between. Per germline, CDR1 SGHDT and CDR2 YYEEEE. This chain's CDR3 is CASSLKLSNYGYTF. DNA of the CDR3: TGTGCCAGCAGCTTAAAGCTTAGCAACTATGGCTACACCTTC.

The chain links TRBV5-4 to TRBJ1-4; D perhaps matches TRBD1 (6 bases). Germline CDR1 SGHNT, CDR2 YYREEE (reference sequence). The V gene lost 2 bases and the J gene lost 5 bases, with 7 bases spanning the gap. This CDR3 contains 13 residues. This CDR3 reads CASSFGQNEKLFF. The CDR3, as DNA: TGTGCCAGCAGCTTCGGACAGAATGAAAAACTGTTTTTT.

The V and J genes are TRBV7-9 and TRBJ2-3, with D perhaps matching TRBD2 (6 bases). Germline assignment: CDR1 SEHNR and CDR2 FQNEAQ (reference sequence). The CDR3 length is 15 residues. Deletions cut 5 bases from V and 0 bases from J, with 12 bases between. CDR3 residues: CASSPRGSSTDTQYF. In DNA form, the CDR3 reads TGTGCCAGCAGCCCCCGGGGGTCTAGCACAGATACGCAGTATTTT.

The chain combines TRBV4-2 with TRBJ2-7; TRBD1 is a possible D gene (6 bases). The germline gives CDR1 LGHNA, CDR2 YNFKEQ. This CDR3 spans 14 amino acids. Between the trimmed V and J ends, which lost 4 bases and 5 bases, there was a span of 15 bases. Here the CDR3 DNA reads TGTGCCAGCAGCCTTCTATCAGGGGAAAACGAGCAGTACTTC. This translates into CASSLLSGENEQYF.

In its sample, this clone was seen once. The chain recombines TRBV7-8 with TRBJ1-4; D ambiguous. There are 16 residues in the CDR3. Germline CDR1 and CDR2: SGHVS and FQNEAQ. V lost 5 bases and J lost 3, with 16 bases in between. This CDR3 reads CASSPDGRLPNEKLFF. The CDR3 nucleotides read TGTGCCAGCAGCCCAGACGGGAGGTTACCTAATGAAAAACTGTTTTTT. Combining the CDR3 with reference TRBV7-8 and TRBJ1-4 gives the whole variable domain GAGVSQSPRYKVAKRGQDVALRCDPISGHVSLFWYQQALGQGPEFLTYFQNEAQLDKSGLPSDRFFAERPEGSVSTLKIQRTQQEDSAVYLCASSPDGRLPNEKLFFGSGTQLSVL.

This clone was detected a few times. This sequence joins TRBV6-4 and TRBJ1-5; no clear D gene. V was pared by 5 bases and J by 0 bases, with 5 bases between. Looked up from germline, CDR1 is MRHNA and CDR2 is SNTAGT. CDR3 length equals 13 residues. The CDR3 sequence: CASSRDSNQPQHF. The CDR3 DNA reads TGTGCCAGCAGTCGGGATAGCAATCAGCCCCAGCATTTT.

J is TRBJ1-4 and V is TRBV19; D is unresolved. V lost 6 bases to trimming and J lost 0 bases, with 14 bases between them. Germline CDR1 LNHDA, CDR2 SQIVND (reference sequence). The length of the CDR3 is 16 residues. The CDR3 reads CASRSSGSATNEKLFF. CDR3 sequence (DNA): TGTGCCAGTAGGTCCTCGGGATCTGCAACTAATGAAAAACTGTTTTTT. Using reference TRBV19 and TRBJ1-4 for the parts outside the CDR3, the full variable domain is DGGITQSPKYLFRKEGQNVTLSCEQNLNHDAMYWYRQDPGQGLRLIYYSQIVNDFQKGDIAEGYSVSREKKESFPLTVTSAQKNPTAFYLCASRSSGSATNEKLFFGSGTQLSVL.

This chain uses TRBV11-3 with TRBJ1-1, with D unresolved. Trimming pared 7 bases from V and 0 bases from J, leaving 12 bases between. The CDR3 is 14 amino acids. Germline V gives CDR1 SGHNT, CDR2 YENEEA. CDR3 in amino acids: CASTIPGLNTEAFF. The CDR3 DNA is TGTGCCAGCACCATTCCGGGCTTGAACACTGAAGCTTTCTTT.

This chain connects TRBV7-9 to TRBJ2-2; possibly TRBD1 or TRBD2 for D (5 bases each). Trimming took off 5 bases at V and 0 bases at J, with 16 bases between the two ends. CDR3 length: 17 amino acids. Germline V gene sequence: CDR1 SEHNR, CDR2 FQNEAQ (reference sequence). CDR3 coding DNA: TGTGCCAGCAGCAGGAACCGGGACGGAACGAACACCGGGGAGCTGTTTTTT. Its protein product is CASSRNRDGTNTGELFF.

This chain connects TRBV7-3 to TRBJ2-1, with D perhaps matching TRBD2 (6 bases). The CDR3 is 15 amino acids. V shed 4 bases and J shed 2 bases, with 12 bases lying between them. CDR1 and CDR2 from the germline V gene are SGHTA and FQGTGA. The CDR3 DNA is TGTGCCAGCAGCTCGACTAGAGCCGCCTACAATGAGCAGTTCTTC. It is translated as CASSSTRAAYNEQFF.

J is TRBJ1-1 and V is TRBV6-5, with a possible D match to TRBD1 (5 bases). The germline V and J ends were trimmed by 1 base and 4 bases, with 16 bases remaining between them. Germline V gene lookup returns CDR1 MNHEY and CDR2 SVGAGI. The CDR3 spans 16 residues. DNA of the CDR3: TGTGCCAGCAGTTACTTAACCGGGACGAGGGGCACTGAAGCTTTCTTT. It encodes CASSYLTGTRGTEAFF.

The rearrangement uses TRBV10-2 and TRBJ2-5; D not resolved. Germline V gene sequence: CDR1 WSHSY, CDR2 SAAADI. Between the trimmed V and J ends, which lost 3 bases and 6 bases, there was a span of 14 bases. This CDR3 is 14 amino acids long. CDR3 residues: CASSDLNPRQTQYF. In DNA, the CDR3 is TGCGCCAGCAGTGACTTAAACCCTAGGCAGACCCAGTACTTC.

This rearrangement joins TRBV4-1 to TRBJ2-5; D gene uncertain. Trimming stripped 1 base from V and 5 bases from J, with 11 bases between. The CDR3 runs to 14 residues. Germline CDR1 and CDR2: MGHRA and YSYEKL. CDR3 DNA: TGCGCCAGCAGCCAAGTGACCGTAAGCGAGACCCAGTACTTC. This codes for CASSQVTVSETQYF.

The table lists this clone with a count of one. J is TRBJ1-5 and V is TRBV21-1; TRBD1 is taken as the D call from the table, unchecked against the DNA. TRBV21-1 is tagged as a pseudogene. The CDR3 has 16 residues. In nucleotides, the CDR3 is TGTGCCAGCAGCGGCCGGGACAGGGCTTACAATCAGCCCCAGCATTTT. Protein: CASSGRDRAYNQPQHF.